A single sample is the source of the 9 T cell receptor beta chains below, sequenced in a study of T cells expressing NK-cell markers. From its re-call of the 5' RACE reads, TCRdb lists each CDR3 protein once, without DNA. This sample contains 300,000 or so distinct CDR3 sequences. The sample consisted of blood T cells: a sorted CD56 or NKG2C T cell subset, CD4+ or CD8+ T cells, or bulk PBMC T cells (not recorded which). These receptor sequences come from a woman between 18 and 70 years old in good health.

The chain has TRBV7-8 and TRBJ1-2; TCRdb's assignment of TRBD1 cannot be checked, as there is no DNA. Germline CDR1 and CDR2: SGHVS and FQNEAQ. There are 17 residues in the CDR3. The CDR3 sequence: CASSSVYSRDRVSGYTF.

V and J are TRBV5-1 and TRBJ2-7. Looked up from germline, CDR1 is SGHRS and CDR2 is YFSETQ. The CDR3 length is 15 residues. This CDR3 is CASSLVRESSYEQYF. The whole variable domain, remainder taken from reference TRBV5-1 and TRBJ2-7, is KAGVTQTPRYLIKTRGQQVTLSCSPISGHRSVSWYQQTPGQGLQFLFEYFSETQRNKGNFPGRFSGRQFSNSRSEMNVSTLELGDSALYLCASSLVRESSYEQYFGPGTRLTVT.

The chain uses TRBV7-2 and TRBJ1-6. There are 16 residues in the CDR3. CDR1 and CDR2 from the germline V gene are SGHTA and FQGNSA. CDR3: CASSSQPGSTHSPLHF. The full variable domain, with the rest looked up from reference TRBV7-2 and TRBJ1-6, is GAGVSQSPSNKVTEKGKDVELRCDPISGHTALYWYRQSLGQGLEFLIYFQGNSAPDKSGLPSDRFSAERTGGSVSTLTIQRTQQEDSAVYLCASSSQPGSTHSPLHFGNGTRLTVT.

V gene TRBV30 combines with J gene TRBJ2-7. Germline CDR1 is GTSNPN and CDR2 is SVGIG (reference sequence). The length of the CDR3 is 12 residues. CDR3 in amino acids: CAWSVQVYEQYF. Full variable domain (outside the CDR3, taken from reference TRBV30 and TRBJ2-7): SQTIHQWPATLVQPVGSPLSLECTVEGTSNPNLYWYRQAAGRGLQLLFYSVGIGQISSEVPQNLSASRPQDRQFILSSKKLLLSDSGFYLCAWSVQVYEQYFGPGTRLTVT.

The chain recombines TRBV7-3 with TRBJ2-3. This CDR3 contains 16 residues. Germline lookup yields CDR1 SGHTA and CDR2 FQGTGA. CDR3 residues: CASSSTLGWGTDTQYF.

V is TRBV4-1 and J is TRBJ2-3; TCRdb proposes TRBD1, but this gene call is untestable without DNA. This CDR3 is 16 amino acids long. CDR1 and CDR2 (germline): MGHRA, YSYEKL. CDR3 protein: CASSPDPGLGKDTQYF.

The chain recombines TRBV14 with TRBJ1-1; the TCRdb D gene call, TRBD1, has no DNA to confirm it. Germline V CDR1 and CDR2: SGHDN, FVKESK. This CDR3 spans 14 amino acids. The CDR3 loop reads CASSHQGGATEAFF.

CDR3: CSSLGGKGGYEQYF. The chain is built from TRBV29-1 and TRBJ2-7; TCRdb's D gene call, TRBD2, goes unchecked for lack of DNA. From germline, CDR1 is SQVTM and CDR2 ANQGSEA. The CDR3 spans 14 residues.

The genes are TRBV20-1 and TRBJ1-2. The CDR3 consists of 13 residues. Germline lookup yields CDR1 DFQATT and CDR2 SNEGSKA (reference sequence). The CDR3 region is CSARGKTNYGYTF.